What follows are 13 T cell receptor beta chains derived from one specimen sequenced in a study of blood T cell repertoires in COVID-19. Assay: immunoSEQ multiplex PCR; the TCRdb copy retains only in-frame clones and omits some. The data contain tens of thousands of clones, 89% of them singletons. Sequenced sample: peripheral blood. The receptors shown here come from a man aged 60-69 years with acute or convalescent COVID-19.

V usage is TRBV11-1 and J usage is TRBJ2-3; no reliable D call. CDR1 is SGHAT and CDR2 is FQDESV in the germline V gene (reference sequence). The CDR3 totals 13 residues. Trimming pared 3 bases from V and 0 bases from J, leaving 4 bases between. The CDR3 DNA follows: TGTGCCAGCAGCTTGGCTAGCACAGATACGCAGTATTTT. It yields the protein CASSLASTDTQYF.

The genes are TRBV3-1 (or the pseudogene TRBV3-2) and TRBJ1-1; 8 bases are shared with TRBD1. The germline V gene has CDR1 LGHDT and CDR2 YNNKEL (reference sequence). V dropped 1 base and J dropped 4; count of bases not matched to a gene: 5. CDR3 size: 15 residues. The CDR3 coding sequence is TGTGCCAGCAGCCAAGGGGACAGGCAGTCCACTGAAGCTTTCTTT. Protein: CASSQGDRQSTEAFF.

The J gene is TRBJ2-1, the V gene TRBV14; 7 bases are a match to TRBD1. The trim removed 4 bases at V and 0 bases at J, leaving 3 bases unmatched. The CDR3 extends over 15 amino acids. Germline-derived CDR1 and CDR2 are SGHDN and FVKESK. The CDR3 here is CASSLTGSSYNEQFF. CDR3 sequence (DNA): TGTGCCAGCAGCCTGACAGGGAGCTCCTACAATGAGCAGTTCTTC. The full variable domain, rest sourced from reference TRBV14 and TRBJ2-1, is EAGVTQFPSHSVIEKGQTVTLRCDPISGHDNLYWYRRVMGKEIKFLLHFVKESKQDESGMPNNRFLAERTGGTYSTLKVQPAELEDSGVYFCASSLTGSSYNEQFFGPGTRLTVL.

The chain recombines TRBV21-1 with TRBJ1-5; TRBD1 was called by the table and not checked on the DNA. TRBV21-1 corresponds to a pseudogene. The CDR3 sequence is 18 residues long. The CDR3 DNA reads TGTGCCAGCAGCAAAGCGGACAGGGGAATTTATAGCAATCAGCCCCAGCATTTT. Its protein product is CASSKADRGIYSNQPQHF.

J is TRBJ1-5 and V is TRBV19, with TRBD1 as a possible D gene (5 bases). Trimming removed 4 bases at V and 10 bases at J, with 20 bases between. Germline CDR1 reads LNHDA; CDR2 reads SQIVND (reference sequence). The CDR3 runs to 15 residues. Here the CDR3 DNA reads TGTGCCAGTAGTAAGTCAGGGCCAACCGTTCAACCCCAGCATTTT. This gives the protein CASSKSGPTVQPQHF.

This chain joins TRBV6-5 and TRBJ1-4; the match to TRBD1 covers 10 bases. Germline-derived CDR1 and CDR2 are MNHEY and SVGAGI. The CDR3 is 14 residues long. J was trimmed by 5 bases and V by 10 bases; bases with no gene match: 7. CDR3 amino acids: CATKPGQGNEKLFF. CDR3 DNA sequence: TGTGCCACCAAACCGGGACAGGGGAATGAAAAACTGTTTTTT.

A remark on this clone: Mismatch with germline at one junction end may stem from a read error. This chain connects TRBV2 to TRBJ1-5; perhaps TRBD1 as D (5 bases). The germline V gene encodes CDR1 SNHLY and CDR2 FYNNEI. The CDR3 consists of 15 residues. The CDR3 DNA reads TGTGCGAGCAGAGCAGGGAGGAGAGGCAATCAGCCCCAGCATTTT. Its protein is CASRAGRRGNQPQHF. Combining the CDR3 with reference TRBV2 and TRBJ1-5 gives the whole variable domain EPEVTQTPSHQVTQMGQEVILRCVPISNHLYFYWYRQILGQKVEFLVSFYNNEISEKSEIFDDQFSVERPDGSNFTLKIRSTKLEDSAMYFCASRAGRRGNQPQHFGDGTRLSIL.

This chain joins TRBV2 and TRBJ1-2; a possible D gene is TRBD1 (5 bases). The V gene lost 4 bases and the J gene lost 2 bases, with 11 bases spanning the gap. This CDR3 has 14 residues. Germline lookup yields CDR1 SNHLY and CDR2 FYNNEI. In DNA form, the CDR3 reads TGTGCCAGCAGTGGCGGGGGGTTGAACTATGGCTACACCTTC. As protein: CASSGGGLNYGYTF.

The V and J genes are TRBV16 and TRBJ1-5; 8 bases map to TRBD1. The CDR3 covers 16 residues. V trimming: 7 bases; J trimming: 7 bases; junction bases outside the gene matches: 15. Germline CDR1 and CDR2: KGHSY and FQNENV. CDR3 protein: CASTRPRGRLGQPQHF. The CDR3 DNA follows: TGTGCCAGCACCCGACCCAGGGGGCGGCTGGGACAGCCCCAGCATTTT.

The V gene is TRBV6-5, the J gene TRBJ1-1, with TRBD1 matching 7 bases. The V gene's germline CDR1 is MNHEY and CDR2 SVGAGI. Trimming took 7 bases from V and 4 from J; bases not matched to a gene: 9. This CDR3 spans 14 amino acids. The CDR3 bases are TGTGCCAGCACCGTTTACCAGGGGGGCACTGAAGCTTTCTTT. Protein product: CASTVYQGGTEAFF.

This clone was picked up one time. The chain is built from TRBV29-1 and TRBJ1-4; D perhaps matches TRBD1 (5 bases). CDR1 SQVTM and CDR2 ANQGSEA come from the germline V gene. The CDR3 runs to 12 residues. The chain's CDR3 is CTAGGGEEKLFF. The CDR3 DNA sequence: TGCACCGCGGGGGGGGGAGAGGAAAAACTGTTTTTT.

This clone was detected only a few times. The rearrangement uses TRBV5-1 and TRBJ1-6; D remains unclear. This CDR3 region has 13 residues. The germline V gene encodes CDR1 SGHRS and CDR2 YFSETQ. V gave up 0 bases and J gave up 7 bases, with 5 bases separating them. The CDR3: CASSLDGNSPLHF. Written as DNA, the CDR3 is TGCGCCAGCAGCTTGGACGGGAATTCACCCCTCCACTTT.

This clone was detected only a few times. V gene TRBV27 combines with J gene TRBJ1-1; 9 bases are shared with TRBD1. Germline trimming cut 8 bases from V and 4 bases from J; bases unmatched to any gene: 11. Germline CDR1 reads MNHEY; CDR2 reads SMNVEV (reference sequence). The CDR3 covers 15 residues. In DNA, the CDR3 is TGTGCCAGCGGACCACAGGGGGCGCGGGGCACTGAAGCTTTCTTT. Protein product: CASGPQGARGTEAFF.